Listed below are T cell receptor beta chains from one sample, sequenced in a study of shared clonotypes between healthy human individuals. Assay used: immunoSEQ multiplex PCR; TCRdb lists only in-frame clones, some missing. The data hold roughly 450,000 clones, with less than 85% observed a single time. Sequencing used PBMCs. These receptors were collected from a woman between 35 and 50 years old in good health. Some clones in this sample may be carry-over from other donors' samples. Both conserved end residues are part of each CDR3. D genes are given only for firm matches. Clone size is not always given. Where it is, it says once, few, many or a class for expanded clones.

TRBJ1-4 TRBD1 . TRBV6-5 CASSAGQGNEKLFF TGTGCCAGCAGTGCGGGACAGGGTAACGAAAAACTGTTTTTT
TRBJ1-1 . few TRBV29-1 CSVDKGGTEAFF TGCAGCGTTGACAAAGGGGGAACTGAAGCTTTCTTT
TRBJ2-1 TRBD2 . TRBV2 CASSEGRRGAGDNEQFF TGTGCCAGCAGTGAAGGCCGGCGGGGGGCAGGGGACAATGAGCAGTTCTTC
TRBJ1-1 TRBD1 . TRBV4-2 CASSQEQGGPEAFF TGTGCCAGCAGCCAAGAACAGGGGGGACCTGAAGCTTTCTTT
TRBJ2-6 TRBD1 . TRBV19 CASSLDRGTYGGANVLTF TGTGCCAGTAGCTTGGACAGGGGGACGTATGGTGGGGCCAACGTCCTGACTTTC
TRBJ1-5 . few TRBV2 CASSESAFNQPQHF TGTGCCAGCAGTGAATCAGCCTTTAATCAGCCCCAGCATTTT
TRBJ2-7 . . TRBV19 CASSGRGGGLFYEQYF TGTGCCAGTAGTGGCCGGGGAGGGGGCCTGTTCTACGAGCAGTACTTC
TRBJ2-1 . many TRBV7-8 CASSFASMNEQFF TGTGCCAGCAGCTTCGCCAGCATGAATGAGCAGTTCTTC
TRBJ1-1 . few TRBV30 CAWSVRGGTEAFF TGTGCCTGGAGTGTCAGAGGGGGGACTGAAGCTTTCTTT
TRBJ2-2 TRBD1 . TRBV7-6 CASSLGQGWAGELFF TGTGCCAGCAGCCTGGGACAGGGGTGGGCCGGGGAGCTGTTTTTT
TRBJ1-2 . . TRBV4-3 CASSQSEGFGYTF TGCGCCAGCAGCCAATCTGAGGGTTTTGGCTACACCTTC
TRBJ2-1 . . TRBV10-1 CASRSPGGEQFF TGCGCCAGCAGATCCCCTGGGGGTGAGCAGTTCTTC
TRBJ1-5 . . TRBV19 CASSIERTQPQHF TGTGCCAGTAGTATAGAAAGGACTCAGCCCCAGCATTTT
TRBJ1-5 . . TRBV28 CASSLRGLGNQPQHF TGTGCCAGCAGTTTACGGGGACTCGGCAATCAGCCCCAGCATTTT
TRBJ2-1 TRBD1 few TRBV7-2 CASSPDRGQYNEQFF TGTGCCAGCAGCCCGGACAGGGGGCAATACAATGAGCAGTTCTTC
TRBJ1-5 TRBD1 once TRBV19 CASSTGGSNQPQHF TGTGCCAGTAGCACAGGGGGGAGCAATCAGCCCCAGCATTTT
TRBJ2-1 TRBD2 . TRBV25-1 CASGGLGDNEQFF TGTGCCAGCGGAGGACTAGGGGACAATGAGCAGTTCTTC
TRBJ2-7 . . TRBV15 CATSPRGYEQYF TGTGCCACCAGCCCCCGGGGATACGAGCAGTACTTC
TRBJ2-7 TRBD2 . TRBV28 CASRLYTGLAGGRAYEQYF TGTGCCAGCAGACTATATACGGGACTAGCGGGAGGGAGGGCCTACGAGCAGTACTTC
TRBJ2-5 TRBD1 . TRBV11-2 CASSQDREETQYF TGTGCCAGCAGCCAGGACAGGGAAGAGACCCAGTACTTC
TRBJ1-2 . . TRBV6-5 CASSPSNYGYTF TGTGCCAGCAGCCCGAGTAACTATGGCTACACCTTC
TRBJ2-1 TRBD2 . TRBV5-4 CASSLGLAGVEQFF TGTGCCAGCAGCTTAGGACTAGCGGGAGTTGAGCAGTTCTTC
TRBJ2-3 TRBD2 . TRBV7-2 CASSSPLAPQSTDTQYF TGTGCCAGCAGCTCCCCACTAGCGCCACAAAGCACAGATACGCAGTATTTT
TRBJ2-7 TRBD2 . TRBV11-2 CASSLGTSGSYEQYF TGTGCCAGCAGCCTCGGGACTAGCGGGTCCTACGAGCAGTACTTC
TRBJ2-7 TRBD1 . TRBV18 CASSQRGQVGEQYF TGTGCCAGCTCACAGAGGGGACAGGTGGGCGAGCAGTACTTC
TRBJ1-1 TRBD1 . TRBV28 CASSLWGQGGLYTEAFF TGTGCCAGCAGTTTATGGGGACAGGGCGGATTGTACACTGAAGCTTTCTTT
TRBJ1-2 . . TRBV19 CASSGLARSYGYTF TGTGCCAGTAGTGGGCTGGCCCGCTCCTATGGCTACACCTTC
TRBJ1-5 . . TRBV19 CASSPSADSQPQHF TGTGCCAGTAGTCCGTCGGCAGACAGTCAGCCCCAGCATTTT
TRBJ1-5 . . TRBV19 CASRRRENQPQHF TGTGCCAGTAGACGACGGGAGAATCAGCCCCAGCATTTT
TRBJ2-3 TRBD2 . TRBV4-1 CASSPWVLAGGPGKTDTQYF TGCGCCAGCAGTCCATGGGTCCTAGCGGGAGGGCCGGGGAAAACAGATACGCAGTATTTT
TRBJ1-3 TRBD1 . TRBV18 CASSPAGGAGDTIYF TGTGCCAGCTCACCTGCAGGGGGAGCAGGAGACACCATATATTTT
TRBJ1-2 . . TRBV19 CASSTLSREDDYGYTF TGTGCCAGTAGTACCCTCTCCAGGGAAGATGACTATGGCTACACCTTC
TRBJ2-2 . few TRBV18 CASSPSEGPPGELFF TGTGCCAGCTCACCTAGTGAGGGGCCCCCCGGGGAGCTGTTTTTT